The T cell receptor beta chain under discussion was sequenced for a study of vaccination effects on CD4 cells after COVID-19. Study-level information: A couple of convalescent patients each provided a sample, at 16 days and at one week before vaccination.

A word on this clone: Its target is not known.

Before sequencing took place, the ViraFEST assay used viral peptide pools to expand antigen-specific CD4+ T cells. Culture proceeded for more than 8 days, and CD4+ T cells were then isolated. Infection dated between March and December 2020, before the Alpha, Beta and Delta variants reached the United States. Over 1.5 million PBMC per well were cultured with 7.5 to 10 IU/ml IL-2 and approximately 9.1 ug/ml peptides. General study points: Few convalescent patients and no early post-infection timepoints were included in the study. For convalescents, most of the spike-reactive clones seen post-vaccine were new vaccine-induced clones.

Measured with immunoSEQ multiplex PCR; TCRdb has only the in-frame clones, and not every one. The sample gives 35,000 to 40,000 clones, around 73% of which show up once; over 15% is in the top ten. This clonotype was sampled from a human donor who had a prior SARS-CoV-2 infection. The specimen comprised CD4+ T cells from PBMCs cultured with HCoV-NL63 spike peptides, sampled before COVID-19 vaccination.

The CDR3, as DNA: TGTGCCAGCAGGGGACTAGCGTTGAATGAGCAGTTCTTC. Encoded protein: CASRGLALNEQFF. This chain joins TRBV5-8 and TRBJ2-1; 10 positions agree with TRBD2. The V gene's germline CDR1 is SGHTS and CDR2 YDEGEE. CDR3 length: 13 residues. The ends lost 5 bases at V and 7 bases at J; junction bases unmatched: 3. Full variable domain (rest looked up from reference TRBV5-8 and TRBJ2-1): EAGVTQSPTHLIKTRGQQATLRCSPISGHTSVYWYQQALGLGLQFLLWYDEGEERNRGNFPPRFSGRQFPNYSSELNVNALELEDSALYLCASRGLALNEQFFGPGTRLTVL.